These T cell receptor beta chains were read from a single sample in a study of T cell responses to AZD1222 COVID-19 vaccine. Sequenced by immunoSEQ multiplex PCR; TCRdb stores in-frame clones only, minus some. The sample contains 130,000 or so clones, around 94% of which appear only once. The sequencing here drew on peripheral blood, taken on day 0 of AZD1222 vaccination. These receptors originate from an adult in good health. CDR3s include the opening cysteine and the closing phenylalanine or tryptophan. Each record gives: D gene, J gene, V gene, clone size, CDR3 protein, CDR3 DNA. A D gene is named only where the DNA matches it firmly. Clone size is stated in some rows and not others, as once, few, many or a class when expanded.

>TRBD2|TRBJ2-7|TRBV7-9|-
CASSSLAAGEQYF
TGTGCCAGCAGCTCGCTAGCGGCGGGGGAGCAGTACTTC
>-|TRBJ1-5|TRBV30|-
CAWSVNGNQPQHF
TGTGCCTGGAGTGTAAATGGCAATCAGCCCCAGCATTTT
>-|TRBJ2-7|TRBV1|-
CTSSQNFVSGVLYEQYF
TGCACCAGCAGCCAAAACTTTGTCAGCGGAGTTCTCTACGAGCAGTACTTC
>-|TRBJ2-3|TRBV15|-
CATSTKYGRADTQYF
TGTGCCACCAGCACCAAGTATGGCCGGGCAGATACGCAGTATTTT
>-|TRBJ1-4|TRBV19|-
CASSISRDNEKLFF
TGTGCCAGTAGTATCTCTAGGGACAATGAAAAACTGTTTTTT
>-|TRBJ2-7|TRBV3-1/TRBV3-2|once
CASSQSRSYEQYF
TGTGCCAGCAGCCAGTCTAGATCCTACGAGCAGTACTTC
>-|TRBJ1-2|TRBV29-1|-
CSGTGTDYGYTF
TGCAGCGGGACCGGGACGGACTATGGCTACACCTTC
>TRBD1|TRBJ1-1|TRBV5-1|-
CASRGTGTENTEAFF
TGCGCCAGCAGGGGAACCGGGACAGAGAACACTGAAGCTTTCTTT
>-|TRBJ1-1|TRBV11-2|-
CASSAGRSTEAFF
TGTGCCAGCAGCGCAGGGAGATCCACTGAAGCTTTCTTT
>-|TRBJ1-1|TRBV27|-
CASSLSKGGLAEAFF
TGTGCCAGCAGTTTATCTAAGGGAGGGCTCGCTGAAGCTTTCTTT
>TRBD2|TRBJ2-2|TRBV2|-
CASRTSGSHGGGELFF
TGTGCCAGCCGGACTAGCGGGAGCCACGGGGGAGGGGAGCTGTTTTTT
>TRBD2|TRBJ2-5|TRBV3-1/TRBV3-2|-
CASSSPLRFTSGRGETQYF
TGTGCCAGCAGCTCCCCCCTCCGCTTTACTAGCGGGAGAGGGGAGACCCAGTACTTC
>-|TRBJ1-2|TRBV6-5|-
CASSYGLGNYGYTF
TGTGCCAGCAGTTACGGTCTCGGGAACTATGGCTACACCTTC
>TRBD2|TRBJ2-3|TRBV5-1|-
CASSSKTSGSKTDTQYF
TGCGCCAGCAGCTCGAAGACTAGCGGGAGTAAAACAGATACGCAGTATTTT
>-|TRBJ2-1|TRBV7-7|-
CASSPQAGGEQFF
TGTGCCAGCAGCCCGCAAGCAGGTGGAGAGCAGTTCTTC
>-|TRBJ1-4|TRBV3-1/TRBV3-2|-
CASSQQGRSNEKLFF
TGTGCCAGCAGCCAGCAGGGTAGATCTAATGAAAAACTGTTTTTT
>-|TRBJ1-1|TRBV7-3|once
CASSLSGHDTEAFF
TGTGCCAGCAGCCTCTCCGGGCACGACACTGAAGCTTTCTTT
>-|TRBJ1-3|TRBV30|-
CAWSLGSSGNTIYF
TGTGCCTGGAGTCTAGGGAGCTCTGGAAACACCATATATTTT
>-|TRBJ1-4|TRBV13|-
CASSYDRRGEKLFF
TGTGCCAGCAGCTACGATCGCAGAGGAGAAAAACTGTTTTTT
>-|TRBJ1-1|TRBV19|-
CASSIASVTEAFF
TGTGCCAGTAGTATAGCCAGCGTAACTGAAGCTTTCTTT
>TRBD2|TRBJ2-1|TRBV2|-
CASSAPGLAGNEQFF
TGTGCCAGCAGTGCCCCGGGACTAGCGGGTAATGAGCAGTTCTTC
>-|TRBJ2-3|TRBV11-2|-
CASSLGVAYTDTQYF
TGTGCCAGCAGCTTAGGAGTTGCTTACACAGATACGCAGTATTTT
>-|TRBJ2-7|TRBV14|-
CASSQVMGRAYEQYF
TGTGCCAGCAGCCAAGTGATGGGCAGGGCCTACGAGCAGTACTTC
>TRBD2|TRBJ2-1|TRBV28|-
CASTTPQGGSFLSYNEQFF
TGTGCCAGCACCACCCCCCAGGGCGGGAGCTTTTTGAGCTACAATGAGCAGTTCTTC
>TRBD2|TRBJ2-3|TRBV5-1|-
CASRSGTSVTDTQYF
TGCGCCAGCAGGTCCGGGACTAGCGTTACAGATACGCAGTATTTT
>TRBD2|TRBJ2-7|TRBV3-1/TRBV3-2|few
CASSQATGGPYEQYF
TGTGCCAGCAGCCAAGCAACGGGAGGGCCCTACGAGCAGTACTTC
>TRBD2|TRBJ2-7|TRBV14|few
CASSRTSGRFYEQYF
TGTGCCAGCAGCCGGACTAGCGGGAGGTTTTACGAGCAGTACTTC
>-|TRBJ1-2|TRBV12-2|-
CASRLAARGDTNYGYTF
TGTGCAAGTCGCTTAGCGGCCAGGGGCGACACTAACTATGGCTACACCTTC
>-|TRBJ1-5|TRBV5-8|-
CASSSGIAQPQHF
TGTGCCAGCAGCTCTGGGATCGCCCAGCCCCAGCATTTT
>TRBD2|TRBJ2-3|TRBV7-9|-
CASSAGAGTSGTDTQYF
TGTGCCAGCAGCGCGGGGGCCGGGACTAGTGGCACAGATACGCAGTATTTT
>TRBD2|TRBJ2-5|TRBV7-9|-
CASSSWTSGRETQYF
TGTGCCAGCAGCTCGTGGACTAGCGGGAGAGAGACCCAGTACTTC
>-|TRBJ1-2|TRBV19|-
CASSIDRRVWLGGYTF
TGTGCCAGTAGTATAGACCGGCGGGTATGGCTAGGAGGCTACACCTTC
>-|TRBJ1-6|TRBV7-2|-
CASSTYRRNSPLHF
TGTGCCAGCAGCACCTACAGGCGGAATTCACCCCTCCACTTT
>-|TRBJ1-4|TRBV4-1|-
CASSQVRFGEKLFF
TGCGCCAGCAGCCAAGTAAGGTTTGGTGAAAAACTGTTTTTT
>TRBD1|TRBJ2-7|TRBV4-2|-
CASSAGTVTYEQYF
TGTGCCAGCAGCGCCGGGACAGTCACCTACGAGCAGTACTTC
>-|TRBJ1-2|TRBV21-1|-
CASSKERPGRGFGYTF
TGTGCCAGCAGCAAAGAACGCCCGGGCAGGGGTTTTGGCTACACCTTC
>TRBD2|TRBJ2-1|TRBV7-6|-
CASSTRLAGAQSSYNEQFF
TGTGCCAGCAGCACCAGACTAGCGGGAGCCCAAAGCTCCTACAATGAGCAGTTCTTC
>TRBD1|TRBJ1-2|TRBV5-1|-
CASSLAGQGGDYCTF
TGCGCCAGCAGCTTGGCCGGACAGGGAGGAGACTACTGCACCTTC
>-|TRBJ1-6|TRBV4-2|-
CASSQVVGDNSPLHF
TGTGCCAGCAGCCAAGTAGTAGGGGACAATTCACCCCTCCACTTT
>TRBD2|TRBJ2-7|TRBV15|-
CATSRVASGKYEQYF
TGTGCCACCAGCAGAGTGGCTAGCGGGAAATACGAGCAGTACTTC
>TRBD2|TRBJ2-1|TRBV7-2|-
CASSVSPGLAVYNEQFF
TGTGCCAGCAGCGTTAGCCCCGGACTAGCGGTTTACAATGAGCAGTTCTTC
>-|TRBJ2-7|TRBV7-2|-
CASSLGRRAGRGGYEQYF
TGTGCCAGCAGCTTAGGGCGTAGGGCTGGGCGGGGAGGCTACGAGCAGTACTTC
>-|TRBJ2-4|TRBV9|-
CASTPGLSETIQYF
TGTGCCAGCACACCGGGACTGTCCGAAACCATTCAGTACTTC